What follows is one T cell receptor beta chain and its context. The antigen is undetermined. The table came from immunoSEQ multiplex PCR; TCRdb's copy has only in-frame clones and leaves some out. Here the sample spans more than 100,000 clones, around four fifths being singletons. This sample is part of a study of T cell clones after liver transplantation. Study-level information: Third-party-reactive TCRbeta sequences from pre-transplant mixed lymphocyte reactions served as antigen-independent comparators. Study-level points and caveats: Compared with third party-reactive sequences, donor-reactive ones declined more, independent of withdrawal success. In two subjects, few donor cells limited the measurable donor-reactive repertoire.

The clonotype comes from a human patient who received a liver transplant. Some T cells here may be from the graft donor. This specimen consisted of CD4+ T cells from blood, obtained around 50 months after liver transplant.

The CDR3 reads CASSQDGHSGAYEQYF. CDR3 nucleotide sequence: TGTGCCAGCAGCCAAGATGGTCACTCGGGAGCCTACGAGCAGTACTTC. The chain is built from TRBV4-2 and TRBJ2-7; a possible D gene is TRBD2 (6 bases). Trimming took 0 bases from V and 2 from J, leaving 14 bases between them. This CDR3 has 16 residues. Looked up from germline, CDR1 is LGHNA and CDR2 is YNFKEQ.